The sample holds a few counts of the clone carrying this TCR beta chain. Its antigen is not known. This sample was taken from a study of response to subunit inactivated influenza vaccine. MiXCR was run by TCRdb on the RT-PCR reads, yielding one entry per CDR3 protein. Of 300,000 to 350,000 distinct CDR3 sequences listed, around 20% are singletons. V lost 8 bases, J lost 1 base, and 20 bases lay in between. Germline V gives CDR1 SQVTM, CDR2 ANQGSEA. This CDR3 region has 15 residues. Study-wide results and caveats: Authors suggested that a seasonal influenza vaccination recruits few new T cells each time.

The receptor comes from a man aged 45 to 75 who received an inactivated influenza vaccine. V gene TRBV29-1 combines with J gene TRBJ2-5, with D possibly TRBD1 on 6 matching bases. The sample in question was PBMCs from blood, obtained 21 months after vaccination. The DNA of the CDR3 is TGCAGCACCCCACCGTCCGAAGGGGGCCAAGAGACCCAGTACTTC. Protein sequence: CSTPPSEGGQETQYF.